The 6 T cell receptor beta chains given below trace back to one sample, sequenced in a study of OX40 agonist ivuxolimab in advanced cancers. Sequencing was performed with immunoSEQ multiplex PCR; in TCRdb, only in-frame clones are kept and a portion is missing. The sample yields approximately 44,000 clones, about 89% seen once. Sequencing was performed on CD4+ or CD8+ T cells sorted from blood, taken in a trial of the OX40 agonist ivuxolimab. Receptors originate from an adult with an advanced solid tumor such as melanoma, head and neck, liver or kidney cancer.

V is TRBV4-3 and J is TRBJ2-3, with 9 positions matching TRBD2. CDR3 length equals 16 residues. V dropped 4 bases and J dropped 3; count of bases not matched to a gene: 8. Germline CDR1 and CDR2: LGHNA and YSLEER. The CDR3 is CASSPGGSGSTDTQYF. The CDR3 region has the DNA TGCGCCAGCAGCCCCGGTGGTAGCGGGAGTACAGATACGCAGTATTTT.

The V gene is TRBV5-1, the J gene TRBJ2-5, with TRBD1 matching 7 bases. In germline, CDR1 is SGHRS, CDR2 YFSETQ. V lost 4 bases to trimming and J lost 2 bases; unmatched junction nucleotides: 8. The CDR3 loop spans 15 amino acids. In nucleotides, the CDR3 is TGCGCCAGCAGCCCCGAACAGGGGTCACAAGAGACCCAGTACTTC. This translates into CASSPEQGSQETQYF.

V and J are TRBV9 and TRBJ1-3; no definite D call. V lost 0 bases, J lost 0 bases, and 1 base lay in between. The CDR3 sequence is 13 residues long. Germline V gives CDR1 SGDLS, CDR2 YYNGEE. CDR3 in DNA: TGTGCCAGCAGCGTAGGCTCTGGAAACACCATATATTTT. Its translation: CASSVGSGNTIYF.

This clone was seen just once. The chain couples TRBV4-1 to TRBJ2-7; D is unclear. Germline V CDR1 and CDR2: MGHRA, YSYEKL. The V and J ends lost 4 bases and 2 bases respectively, with 12 bases between them. This CDR3 spans 14 amino acids. The CDR3 loop reads CASSLATHTYEQYF. The CDR3 nucleotides are TGCGCCAGCAGCCTGGCGACCCACACCTACGAGCAGTACTTC.

This chain connects TRBV5-8 to TRBJ2-1; 8 nucleotides align to TRBD2. Germline V gene lookup returns CDR1 SGHTS and CDR2 YDEGEE. V lost 4 bases to trimming and J lost 7 bases; unmatched junction nucleotides: 10. The CDR3 runs to 15 residues. CDR3 sequence reads: CASSPGTSGGNEQFF. For the CDR3, the DNA is TGTGCCAGCAGCCCCGGGACTAGTGGGGGGAATGAGCAGTTCTTC.

The chain has TRBV9 and TRBJ2-1; D unclear. Germline V gives CDR1 SGDLS, CDR2 YYNGEE. The ends were cut back, 4 bases at V and 3 bases at J, with 11 bases in the middle. CDR3 size: 14 residues. The CDR3 nucleotides read TGTGCCAGCAGCCCTTCCACTTTCTACAATGAGCAGTTCTTC. This translates into CASSPSTFYNEQFF.